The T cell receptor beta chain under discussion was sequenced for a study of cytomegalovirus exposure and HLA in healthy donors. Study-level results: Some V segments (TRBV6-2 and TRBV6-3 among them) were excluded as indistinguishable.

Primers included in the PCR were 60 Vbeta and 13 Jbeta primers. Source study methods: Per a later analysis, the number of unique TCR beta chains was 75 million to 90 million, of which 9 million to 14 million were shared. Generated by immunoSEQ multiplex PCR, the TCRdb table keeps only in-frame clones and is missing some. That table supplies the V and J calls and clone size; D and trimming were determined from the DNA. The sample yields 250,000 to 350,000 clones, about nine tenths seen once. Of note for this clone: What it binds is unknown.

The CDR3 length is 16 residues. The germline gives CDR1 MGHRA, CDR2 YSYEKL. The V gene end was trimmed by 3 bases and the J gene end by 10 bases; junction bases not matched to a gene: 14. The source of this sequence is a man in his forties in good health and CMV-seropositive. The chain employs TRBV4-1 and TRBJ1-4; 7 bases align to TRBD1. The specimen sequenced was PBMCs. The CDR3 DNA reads TGCGCCAGCAGCCAGGCCCCGGGAAGGGGGCATGGAAAACTGTTTTTT. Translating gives CASSQAPGRGHGKLFF.